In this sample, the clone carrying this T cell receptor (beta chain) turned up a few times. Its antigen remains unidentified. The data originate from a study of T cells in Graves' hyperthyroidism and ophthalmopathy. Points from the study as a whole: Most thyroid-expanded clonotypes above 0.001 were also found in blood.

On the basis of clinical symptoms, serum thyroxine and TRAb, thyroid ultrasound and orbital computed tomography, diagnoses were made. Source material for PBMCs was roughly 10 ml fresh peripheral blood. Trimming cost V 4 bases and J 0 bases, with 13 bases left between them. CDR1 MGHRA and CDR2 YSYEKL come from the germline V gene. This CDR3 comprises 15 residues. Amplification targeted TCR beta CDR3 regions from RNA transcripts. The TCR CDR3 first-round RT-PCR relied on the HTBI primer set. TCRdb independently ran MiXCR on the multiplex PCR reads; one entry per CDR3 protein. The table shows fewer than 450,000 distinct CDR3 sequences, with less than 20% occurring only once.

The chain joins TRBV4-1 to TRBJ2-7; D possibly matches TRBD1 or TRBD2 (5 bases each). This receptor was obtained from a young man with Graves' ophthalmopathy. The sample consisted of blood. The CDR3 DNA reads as TGCGCCAGCAGCCCCTATCCGGGACCCTCCTACGAGCAGTACTTC. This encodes CASSPYPGPSYEQYF.